The clone carrying this T cell receptor (beta chain) occurred many times. The data are from a study of T cells in Graves' hyperthyroidism and ophthalmopathy. Study-level information: Before any treatment, at initial diagnosis, peripheral blood was collected.

Regions amplified from RNA transcripts were the TCR beta CDR3 regions. First-round RT-PCR targeting the TCR CDR3 was performed with the HTBI primer set. Each CDR3 protein is one row after TCRdb ran MiXCR on the multiplex PCR reads. This sample has about 500,000 distinct CDR3 sequences, with over 15% found just once. V dropped 4 bases and J dropped 0 bases, with 9 bases sitting between them. The germline V gene has CDR1 SNHLY and CDR2 FYNNEI. The CDR3 runs 14 residues. Ophthalmopathy cases scored 3 or more on the Clinical Activity Score and 4 or more on NOSPECS grade, with duration below 3 months. Diagnostic decisions used clinical symptoms, serum thyroxine and TRAb, thyroid ultrasound and orbital computed tomography.

What was sequenced was blood. This sequence originates from a woman between 18 and 29 years old with Graves' ophthalmopathy. The chain couples TRBV2 to TRBJ1-1; D uncertain. CDR3 nucleotides: TGTGCCAGCAGTGTTGTTTCCATGAACACTGAAGCTTTCTTT. Encoded protein: CASSVVSMNTEAFF.